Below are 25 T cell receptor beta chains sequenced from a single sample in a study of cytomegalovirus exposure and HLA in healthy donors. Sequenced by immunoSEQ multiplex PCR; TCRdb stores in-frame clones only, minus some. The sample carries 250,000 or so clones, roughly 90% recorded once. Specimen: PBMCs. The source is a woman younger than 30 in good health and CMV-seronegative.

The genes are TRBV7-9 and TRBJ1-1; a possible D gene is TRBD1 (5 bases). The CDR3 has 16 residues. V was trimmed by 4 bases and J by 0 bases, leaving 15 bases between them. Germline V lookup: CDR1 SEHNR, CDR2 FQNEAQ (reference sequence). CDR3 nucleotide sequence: TGTGCCAGCAGCTATTCGGTAAGACAGATGAACACTGAAGCTTTCTTT. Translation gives CASSYSVRQMNTEAFF.

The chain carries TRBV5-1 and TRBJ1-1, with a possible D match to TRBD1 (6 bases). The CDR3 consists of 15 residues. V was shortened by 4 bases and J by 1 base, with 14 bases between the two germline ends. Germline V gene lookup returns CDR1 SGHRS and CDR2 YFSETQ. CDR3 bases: TGCGCCAGCAGCCATTTTACAGGGTCGAACACTGAAGCTTTCTTT. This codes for CASSHFTGSNTEAFF.

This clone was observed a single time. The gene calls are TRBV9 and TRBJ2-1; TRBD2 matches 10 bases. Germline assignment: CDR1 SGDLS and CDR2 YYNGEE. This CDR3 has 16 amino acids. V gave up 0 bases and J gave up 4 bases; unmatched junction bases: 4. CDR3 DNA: TGTGCCAGCAGCGTAGCTACTAGCGGGGCGTACAATGAGCAGTTCTTC. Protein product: CASSVATSGAYNEQFF.

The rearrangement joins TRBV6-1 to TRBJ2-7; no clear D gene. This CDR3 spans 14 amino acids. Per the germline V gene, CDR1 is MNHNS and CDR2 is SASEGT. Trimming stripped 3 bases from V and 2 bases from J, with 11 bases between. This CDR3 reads CASSELDQPYEQYV. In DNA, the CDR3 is TGTGCCAGCAGTGAGCTAGATCAACCCTACGAGCAGTACGTC.

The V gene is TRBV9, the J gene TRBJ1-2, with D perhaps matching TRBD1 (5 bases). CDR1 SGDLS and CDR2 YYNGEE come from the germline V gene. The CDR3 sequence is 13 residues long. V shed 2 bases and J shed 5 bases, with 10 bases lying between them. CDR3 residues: CASSVDRTYGYTF. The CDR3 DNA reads TGTGCCAGCAGCGTCGACAGAACGTATGGCTACACCTTC.

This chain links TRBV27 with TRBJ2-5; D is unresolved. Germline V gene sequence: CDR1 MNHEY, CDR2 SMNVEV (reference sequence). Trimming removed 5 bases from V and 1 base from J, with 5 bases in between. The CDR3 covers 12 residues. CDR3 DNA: TGTGCCAGCAGTCTCAGCCAAGAGACCCAGTACTTC. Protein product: CASSLSQETQYF.

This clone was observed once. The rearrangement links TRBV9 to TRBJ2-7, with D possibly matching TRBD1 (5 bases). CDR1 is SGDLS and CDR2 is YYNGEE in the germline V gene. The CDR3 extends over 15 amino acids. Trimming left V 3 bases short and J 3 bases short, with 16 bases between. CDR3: CASSAQDNPLYEQYF. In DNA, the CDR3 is TGTGCCAGCAGCGCACAGGACAATCCCCTCTACGAGCAGTACTTC.

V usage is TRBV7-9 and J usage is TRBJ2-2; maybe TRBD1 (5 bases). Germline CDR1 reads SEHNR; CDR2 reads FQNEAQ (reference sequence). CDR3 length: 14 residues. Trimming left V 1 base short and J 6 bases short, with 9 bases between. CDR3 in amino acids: CASSLGGRAGELFF. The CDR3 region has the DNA TGTGCCAGCAGCTTAGGGGGCAGGGCCGGGGAGCTGTTTTTT. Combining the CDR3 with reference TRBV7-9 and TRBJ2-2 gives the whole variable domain DTGVSQNPRHKITKRGQNVTFRCDPISEHNRLYWYRQTLGQGPEFLTYFQNEAQLEKSRLLSDRFSAERPKGSFSTLEIQRTEQGDSAMYLCASSLGGRAGELFFGEGSRLTVL.

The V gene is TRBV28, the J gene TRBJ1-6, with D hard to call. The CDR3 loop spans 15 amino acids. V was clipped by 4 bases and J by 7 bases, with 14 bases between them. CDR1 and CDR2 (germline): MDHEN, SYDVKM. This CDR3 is CASSSTWASNSPLHF. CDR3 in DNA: TGTGCCAGCAGTTCAACCTGGGCCTCGAATTCACCCCTCCACTTT.

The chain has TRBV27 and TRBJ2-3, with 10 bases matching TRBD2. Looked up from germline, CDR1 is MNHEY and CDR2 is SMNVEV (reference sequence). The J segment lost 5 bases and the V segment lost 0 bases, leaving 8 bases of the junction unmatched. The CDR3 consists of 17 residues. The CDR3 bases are TGTGCCAGCAGTTTATCGGTGTCTAGCGGGGGAGGAGATACGCAGTATTTT. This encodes CASSLSVSSGGGDTQYF.

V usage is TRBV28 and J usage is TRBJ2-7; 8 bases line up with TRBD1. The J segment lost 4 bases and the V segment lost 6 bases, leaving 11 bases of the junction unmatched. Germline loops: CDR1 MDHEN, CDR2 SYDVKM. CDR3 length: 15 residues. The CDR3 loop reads CASSNSRGRRYEQYV. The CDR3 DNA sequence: TGTGCCAGCAGCAACTCCAGGGGGCGCAGATACGAGCAGTACGTC.

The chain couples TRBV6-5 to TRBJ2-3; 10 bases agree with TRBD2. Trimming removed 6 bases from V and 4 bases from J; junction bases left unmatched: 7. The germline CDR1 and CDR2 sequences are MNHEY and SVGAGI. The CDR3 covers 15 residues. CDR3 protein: CASSKRGGIPDTQYF. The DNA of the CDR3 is TGTGCCAGCAGCAAGCGGGGGGGCATTCCAGATACGCAGTATTTT.

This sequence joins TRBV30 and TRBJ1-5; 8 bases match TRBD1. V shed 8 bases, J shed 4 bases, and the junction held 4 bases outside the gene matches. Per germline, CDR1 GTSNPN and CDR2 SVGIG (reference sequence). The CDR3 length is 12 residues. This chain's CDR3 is CASRQGNQPQHF. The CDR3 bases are TGTGCCAGCCGACAGGGGAATCAGCCCCAGCATTTT. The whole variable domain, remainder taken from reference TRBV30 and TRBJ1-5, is SQTIHQWPATLVQPVGSPLSLECTVEGTSNPNLYWYRQAAGRGLQLLFYSVGIGQISSEVPQNLSASRPQDRQFILSSKKLLLSDSGFYLCASRQGNQPQHFGDGTRLSIL.

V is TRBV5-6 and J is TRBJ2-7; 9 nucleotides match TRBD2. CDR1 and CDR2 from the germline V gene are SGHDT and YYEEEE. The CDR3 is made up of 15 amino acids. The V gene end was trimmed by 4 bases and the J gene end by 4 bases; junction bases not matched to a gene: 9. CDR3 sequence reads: CASSPVAGVVYEQYF. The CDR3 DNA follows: TGTGCCAGCAGCCCCGTAGCGGGGGTGGTTTACGAGCAGTACTTC.

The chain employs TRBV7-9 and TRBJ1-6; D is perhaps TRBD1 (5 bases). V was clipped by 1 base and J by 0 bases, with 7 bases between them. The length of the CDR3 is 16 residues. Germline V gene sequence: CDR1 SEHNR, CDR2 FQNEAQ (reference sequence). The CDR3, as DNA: TGTGCCAGCAGCTTAGTTCAGGGCTCCTATAATTCACCCCTCCACTTT. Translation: CASSLVQGSYNSPLHF. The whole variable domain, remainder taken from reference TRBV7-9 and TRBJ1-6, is DTGVSQNPRHKITKRGQNVTFRCDPISEHNRLYWYRQTLGQGPEFLTYFQNEAQLEKSRLLSDRFSAERPKGSFSTLEIQRTEQGDSAMYLCASSLVQGSYNSPLHFGNGTRLTVT.

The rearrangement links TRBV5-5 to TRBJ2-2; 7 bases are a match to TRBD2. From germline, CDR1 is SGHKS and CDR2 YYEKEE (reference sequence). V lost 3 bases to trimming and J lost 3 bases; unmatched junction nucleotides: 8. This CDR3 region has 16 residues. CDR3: CASSSDGLGYTGELFF. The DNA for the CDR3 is TGTGCCAGCAGCTCCGACGGACTAGGGTACACCGGGGAGCTGTTTTTT.

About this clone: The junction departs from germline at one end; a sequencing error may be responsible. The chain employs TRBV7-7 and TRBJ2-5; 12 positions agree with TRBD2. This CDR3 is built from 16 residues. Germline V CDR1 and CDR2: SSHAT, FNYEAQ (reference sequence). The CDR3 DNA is TGTGCTAGCACCCCCTCGACTAGCGGGGGTGGGGAGACCCAGTACTTC. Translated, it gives CASTPSTSGGGETQYF.

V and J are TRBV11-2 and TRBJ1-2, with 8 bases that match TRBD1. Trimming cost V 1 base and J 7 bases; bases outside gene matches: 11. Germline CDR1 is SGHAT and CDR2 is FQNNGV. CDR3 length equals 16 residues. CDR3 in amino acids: CASSLVRQQGGSGYTF. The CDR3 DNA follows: TGTGCCAGCAGCTTAGTAAGGCAACAGGGGGGATCTGGCTACACCTTC.

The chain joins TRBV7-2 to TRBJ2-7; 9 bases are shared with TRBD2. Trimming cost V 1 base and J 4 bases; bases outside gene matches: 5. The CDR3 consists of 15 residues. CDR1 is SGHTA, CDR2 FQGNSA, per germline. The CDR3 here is CASSLGSRGGYEQYF. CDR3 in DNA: TGTGCCAGCAGCTTAGGGTCGCGGGGGGGGTACGAGCAGTACTTC.

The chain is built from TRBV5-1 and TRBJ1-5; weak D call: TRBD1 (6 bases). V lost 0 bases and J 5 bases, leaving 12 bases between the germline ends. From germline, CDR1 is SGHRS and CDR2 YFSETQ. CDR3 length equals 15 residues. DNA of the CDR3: TGCGCCAGCAGCTTGGGAGCAGGGGAGCATCAGCCCCAGCATTTT. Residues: CASSLGAGEHQPQHF.

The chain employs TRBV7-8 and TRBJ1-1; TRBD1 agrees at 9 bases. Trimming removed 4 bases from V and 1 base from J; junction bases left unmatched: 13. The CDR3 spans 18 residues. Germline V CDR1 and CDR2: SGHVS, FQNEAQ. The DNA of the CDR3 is TGTGCCAGCAGCTACCCCGGGACAGGGTGGCCGGAGAACACTGAAGCTTTCTTT. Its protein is CASSYPGTGWPENTEAFF. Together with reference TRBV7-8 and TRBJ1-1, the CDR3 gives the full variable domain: GAGVSQSPRYKVAKRGQDVALRCDPISGHVSLFWYQQALGQGPEFLTYFQNEAQLDKSGLPSDRFFAERPEGSVSTLKIQRTQQEDSAVYLCASSYPGTGWPENTEAFFGQGTRLTVV.

CDR3 DNA sequence: TGCGCCAGCAGCCAAGACGAGGTTCTCATACCGACTGAAGCTTTCTTT. Protein: CASSQDEVLIPTEAFF. The chain uses TRBV5-1 and TRBJ1-1; D ambiguous. The CDR3 contains 16 residues. Deletions cut 4 bases from V and 5 bases from J, with 21 bases between. Germline CDR1 and CDR2: SGHRS and YFSETQ.

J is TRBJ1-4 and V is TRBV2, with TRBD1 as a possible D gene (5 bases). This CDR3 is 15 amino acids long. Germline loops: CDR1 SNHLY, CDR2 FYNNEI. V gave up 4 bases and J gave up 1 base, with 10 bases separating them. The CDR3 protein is CASSVGAGTNEKLFF. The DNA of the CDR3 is TGTGCCAGCAGTGTTGGGGCAGGAACTAATGAAAAACTGTTTTTT.

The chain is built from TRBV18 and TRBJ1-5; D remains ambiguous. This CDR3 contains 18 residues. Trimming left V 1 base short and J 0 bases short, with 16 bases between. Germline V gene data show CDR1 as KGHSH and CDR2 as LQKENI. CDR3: CASSPQRVVLYSNQPQHF. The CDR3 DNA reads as TGTGCCAGCTCACCACAGAGGGTGGTCCTTTATAGCAATCAGCCCCAGCATTTT. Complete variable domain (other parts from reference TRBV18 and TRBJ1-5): NAGVMQNPRHLVRRRGQEARLRCSPMKGHSHVYWYRQLPEEGLKFMVYLQKENIIDESGMPKERFSAEFPKEGPSILRIQQVVRGDSAAYFCASSPQRVVLYSNQPQHFGDGTRLSIL.

The CDR3 DNA reads as TGTGCCAGTAGGCCGGGACTAGCGGGGGGGAGAGGCACCGGGGAGCTGTTTTTT. Translation: CASRPGLAGGRGTGELFF. The chain couples TRBV19 to TRBJ2-2, with 16 positions matching TRBD2. This CDR3 has 18 residues. The trim removed 6 bases at V and 4 bases at J, leaving 8 bases unmatched. From germline, CDR1 is LNHDA and CDR2 SQIVND (reference sequence).